The clone carrying this T cell receptor beta chain has more than one count but fewer than ten. Data came from immunoSEQ multiplex PCR; TCRdb stores just in-frame clones and leaves some out. The sample has 150,000 to 200,000 clones; roughly 94% are singletons. The sample is drawn from a study of control samples from healthy donors and cancer patients. This CDR3 spans 12 amino acids. Germline V gene data show CDR1 as SGHTA and CDR2 as FQGNSA. The V and J ends lost 5 bases and 0 bases respectively, with 2 bases between them. The V and J genes are TRBV7-2 and TRBJ1-5; D not resolved. The sequenced sample was blood. The source is a woman younger than 35 in good health. DNA for the CDR3: TGTGCCAGCAGCGCTAGCAATCAGCCCCAGCATTTT. Its translation: CASSASNQPQHF.